The 2 T cell receptor beta chains below were found in one sample sequenced in a study of T cells after yellow fever vaccination. TCRdb redid the calling of the 5' RACE reads with MiXCR, one entry per CDR3 protein. The sample carries about 300,000 distinct CDR3 sequences, roughly 4% recorded once. The sequenced sample was PBMCs, obtained 5 days after the yellow fever booster vaccination. These receptors came from a man younger than 35 who received the YFV17D yellow fever vaccine.

This CDR3 reads CASSKTGGRDQPQHF. For the CDR3, the DNA is TGTGCCAGCAGCAAGACAGGGGGCAGGGATCAGCCCCAGCATTTT. The V and J genes are TRBV7-2 and TRBJ1-5, with 10 bases lining up with TRBD1. Germline CDR1 SGHTA, CDR2 FQGNSA. This CDR3 spans 15 amino acids. The V segment lost 5 bases and the J segment 5 bases; nucleotides outside the gene matches: 6.

The rearrangement uses TRBV6-6 and TRBJ1-6; D is perhaps TRBD1 (6 bases). Germline V gene sequence: CDR1 MNHNY, CDR2 SVGAGI (reference sequence). V shed 0 bases and J shed 8 bases, with 11 bases lying between them. The CDR3 loop spans 15 amino acids. CDR3 amino acids: CASSYSPGEDSPLHF. The CDR3 nucleotides read TGTGCCAGCAGTTACTCCCCAGGGGAGGATTCACCCCTCCACTTT.